The subject of this entry is one T cell receptor (beta chain). Antigen: not known. These data originate in a study of cytomegalovirus exposure and HLA in healthy donors. Study observations and caveats: Associated with cytomegalovirus, according to the listing, were fewer than 200 TCR beta chains.

The donors belonged to the approximately 110-subject validation cohort, separate from the 666-subject first cohort. TCRdb's table, derived via immunoSEQ multiplex PCR, lists solely in-frame clones and lacks some. The profile shows 120,000 or so clones, approximately 94% of them singletons. CDR1 LNHNV and CDR2 YYDKDF come from the germline V gene (reference sequence). CDR3 length equals 14 residues. V shed 0 bases and J shed 1 base, with 7 bases lying between them. V usage is TRBV15 and J usage is TRBJ2-7; D is undetermined. The sample comprised PBMCs. This sequence was found in a man aged 18 to 29 in good health and CMV-seronegative. CDR3 sequence: CATSRDARSYEQYF. For the CDR3, the DNA is TGTGCCACCAGCAGAGATGCCAGATCCTACGAGCAGTACTTC.